This T cell receptor beta chain was sequenced in a study of T-cell memory formation after mild COVID-19. In its sample, this clonotype was seen many times. The antigen is undetermined. Overall study findings and caveats: While clones contracting from day 15 to 85 were balanced between CD4 and CD8, later expanders leaned CD4+. Shrinking CD4+ clones resided mostly in CM and EM, and CD8+ ones in EMRA. The study detected some responding clones in pre-infection memory, suggesting cross-reactive memory joined.

Each CDR3 protein is one row after TCRdb ran MiXCR on the 5' RACE reads. The table lists approximately 52,000 distinct CDR3 sequences, approximately 9.1% of them singletons. Germline V gene sequence: CDR1 KGHSH, CDR2 LQKENI. CDR3 size: 16 residues. V shed 6 bases, J shed 6 bases, and the junction held 10 bases outside the gene matches. The TCR was taken from an adult woman who had mild COVID-19 (a few samples of this study predate the infection). Cell type and time point are not known. The sequenced material came from PBMCs or a T cell subset sorted from them (not recorded which). The chain joins TRBV18 to TRBJ2-3, with 12 bases identical to TRBD2. CDR3: CASSSTSGSASDTQYF. The DNA of the CDR3 is TGTGCCAGCTCGTCGACTAGCGGGAGTGCATCTGATACGCAGTATTTT.